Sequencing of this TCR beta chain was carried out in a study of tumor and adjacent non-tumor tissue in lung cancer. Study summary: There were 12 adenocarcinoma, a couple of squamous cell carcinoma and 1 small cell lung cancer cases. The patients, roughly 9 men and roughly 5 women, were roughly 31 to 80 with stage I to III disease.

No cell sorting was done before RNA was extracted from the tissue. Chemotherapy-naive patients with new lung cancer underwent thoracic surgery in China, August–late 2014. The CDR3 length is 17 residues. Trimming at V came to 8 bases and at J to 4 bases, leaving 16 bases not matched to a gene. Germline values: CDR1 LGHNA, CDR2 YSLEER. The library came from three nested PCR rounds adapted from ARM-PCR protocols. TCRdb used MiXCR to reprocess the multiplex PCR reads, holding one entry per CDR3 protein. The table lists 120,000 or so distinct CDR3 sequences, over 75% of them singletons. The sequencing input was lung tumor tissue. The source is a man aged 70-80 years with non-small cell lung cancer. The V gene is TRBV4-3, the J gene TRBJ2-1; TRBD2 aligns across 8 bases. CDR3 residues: CASGLDPAGAEYNEQFF. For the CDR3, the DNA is TGCGCCAGCGGCCTAGACCCAGCGGGGGCTGAATACAATGAGCAGTTCTTC.